A single sample gave rise to the 29 T cell receptor beta chains below, sequenced in a study of OX40 agonist ivuxolimab in advanced cancers. Only in-frame clones appear in the TCRdb table, and some are missing; sequencing was by immunoSEQ multiplex PCR. Of approximately 40,000 clones in the sample, roughly 84% were seen once. The sequencing here drew on CD4+ or CD8+ T cells sorted from blood, taken in a trial of the OX40 agonist ivuxolimab. The receptors shown here come from an adult with an advanced solid tumor such as melanoma, head and neck, liver or kidney cancer.

This clone was detected once. The gene calls are TRBV6-6 and TRBJ1-4; D not resolved. The CDR3 totals 15 residues. Germline assignment: CDR1 MNHNY and CDR2 SVGAGI (reference sequence). V was pared by 6 bases and J by 8 bases, with 19 bases between. In DNA, the CDR3 is TGTGCCAGCAGCCGAATCGACGGACGAGGGGAAAAACTGTTTTTT. Protein product: CASSRIDGRGEKLFF.

V and J are TRBV27 and TRBJ1-2; the D is unclear. Trimming shortened V by 6 bases and J by 7 bases, and 18 bases separated the two germline ends. This CDR3 is 14 amino acids long. Germline CDR1 and CDR2: MNHEY and SMNVEV (reference sequence). This CDR3 reads CASSSSGRGGGYTF. CDR3 in DNA: TGTGCCAGCAGCTCCTCCGGGCGGGGTGGTGGCTACACCTTC.

DNA of the CDR3: TGCGCCAGCACCCATGGAAGGGTGTTTGCAGATACGCAGTATTTT. Its protein is CASTHGRVFADTQYF. The rearrangement links TRBV5-1 to TRBJ2-3; D is unclear. V was shortened by 6 bases and J by 4 bases, with 18 bases between the two germline ends. The CDR3 length is 15 residues. CDR1 and CDR2 (germline): SGHRS, YFSETQ. Together with reference TRBV5-1 and TRBJ2-3, the CDR3 gives the full variable domain: KAGVTQTPRYLIKTRGQQVTLSCSPISGHRSVSWYQQTPGQGLQFLFEYFSETQRNKGNFPGRFSGRQFSNSRSEMNVSTLELGDSALYLCASTHGRVFADTQYFGPGTRLTVL.

In regard to this clone: One junction end disagrees with the germline gene, perhaps due to a read error. The V and J genes are TRBV2 and TRBJ1-1; possibly TRBD1 for D (5 bases). CDR1 is SNHLY and CDR2 is FYNNEI in the germline V gene. This CDR3 has 14 amino acids. The CDR3 coding sequence is TGTGCCAGCAGTGAGGGGGGGTTAATGGACGAAGCTTCCTTT. Its translation is CASSEGGLMDEASF.

The count of this clone is one. This chain connects TRBV5-4 to TRBJ1-3; 8 nucleotides line up with TRBD1. Germline CDR1 and CDR2: SGHNT and YYREEE (reference sequence). After removal of 4 bases from V and 5 bases from J, the junction contained 5 bases not matched to a gene. This CDR3 is 14 amino acids long. The CDR3 nucleotides read TGTGCCAGCAGCCAGACAGGGGCGAGAAACACCATATATTTT. This encodes CASSQTGARNTIYF.

The chain couples TRBV4-1 to TRBJ2-2; tentatively, D is TRBD2 (5 bases). The germline CDR1 and CDR2 sequences are MGHRA and YSYEKL. This CDR3 is built from 15 residues. The V and J ends lost 1 base and 3 bases respectively, with 9 bases between them. This CDR3 is CASSQVSGHTGELFF. CDR3 nucleotide sequence: TGCGCCAGCAGCCAAGTAAGCGGACACACCGGGGAGCTGTTTTTT.

This clone was observed a single time. The rearrangement joins TRBV11-2 to TRBJ2-5, with D tentatively TRBD1 (7 bases). The CDR3 sequence is 15 residues long. The V and J ends lost 5 bases and 4 bases respectively, with 17 bases between them. Per germline, CDR1 SGHAT and CDR2 FQNNGV. CDR3 amino acids: CASSLATGTGETQYF. CDR3 sequence (DNA): TGTGCCAGCAGCCTAGCGACAGGGACTGGAGAGACCCAGTACTTC.

The V and J genes are TRBV4-2 and TRBJ2-1; 7 nucleotides agree with TRBD2. V shed 0 bases, J shed 4 bases, and the junction held 6 bases outside the gene matches. This CDR3 spans 16 amino acids. Germline CDR1 and CDR2: LGHNA and YNFKEQ. The CDR3 sequence is CASSQEFSGDYNEQFF. In DNA, the CDR3 is TGTGCCAGCAGCCAAGAATTCAGCGGGGATTACAATGAGCAGTTCTTC.

The gene calls are TRBV6-1 and TRBJ2-2; 9 positions match TRBD1. Unmatched junction bases numbered 8, after V lost 7 bases and J lost 5 bases. This CDR3 is built from 15 residues. Germline V gene lookup returns CDR1 MNHNS and CDR2 SASEGT. This chain's CDR3 is CASISGTGWTGELFF. DNA for the CDR3: TGTGCCAGCATATCTGGGACAGGGTGGACCGGGGAGCTGTTTTTT.

This clone was observed once. The V call is TRBV30, the J call TRBJ1-4; TRBD1 is a possible D gene (6 bases). There are 13 residues in the CDR3. V was pared by 3 bases and J by 8 bases, with 13 bases between. Per the germline V gene, CDR1 is GTSNPN and CDR2 is SVGIG (reference sequence). CDR3 region: CAWRPTGREKLFF. The CDR3, as DNA: TGTGCCTGGAGGCCTACAGGGCGGGAAAAACTGTTTTTT.

J is TRBJ2-3 and V is TRBV7-9; no definite D call. Germline V lookup: CDR1 SEHNR, CDR2 FQNEAQ (reference sequence). Trimming removed 0 bases at V and 3 bases at J, with 10 bases between. There are 15 residues in the CDR3. DNA for the CDR3: TGTGCCAGCAGCTTAGCAGTCAACCCGACAGATACGCAGTATTTT. Its protein product is CASSLAVNPTDTQYF.

This chain connects TRBV7-9 to TRBJ1-1, with no clear D. V shed 4 bases and J shed 1 base, with 7 bases lying between them. The CDR3 has 13 residues. In germline, CDR1 is SEHNR, CDR2 FQNEAQ (reference sequence). Here the CDR3 DNA reads TGTGCCAGCAGCTCCCAAGAGAACACTGAAGCTTTCTTT. Its translation is CASSSQENTEAFF. Complete variable domain (other parts from reference TRBV7-9 and TRBJ1-1): DTGVSQNPRHKITKRGQNVTFRCDPISEHNRLYWYRQTLGQGPEFLTYFQNEAQLEKSRLLSDRFSAERPKGSFSTLEIQRTEQGDSAMYLCASSSQENTEAFFGQGTRLTVV.

CDR3 DNA sequence: TGTGCCAGCAGCTCAAGAACAGGGTCGGGCGGAAAACTGTTTTTT. This gives the protein CASSSRTGSGGKLFF. The rearrangement joins TRBV7-8 to TRBJ1-4; maybe TRBD1 (6 bases). The CDR3 covers 15 residues. Germline V gene sequence: CDR1 SGHVS, CDR2 FQNEAQ. V dropped 4 bases and J dropped 10 bases, with 19 bases sitting between them.

This chain uses TRBV11-2 with TRBJ2-5; 9 bases line up with TRBD1. This CDR3 region has 16 residues. Unmatched junction bases numbered 11, after V lost 4 bases and J lost 5 bases. Germline assignment: CDR1 SGHAT and CDR2 FQNNGV. The CDR3 spells CASSSRRTGGEETQYF. CDR3 coding DNA: TGTGCCAGCAGCTCAAGACGAACAGGGGGCGAGGAGACCCAGTACTTC. The variable domain in full, with the rest retrieved from reference TRBV11-2 and TRBJ2-5, is EAGVAQSPRYKIIEKRQSVAFWCNPISGHATLYWYQQILGQGPKLLIQFQNNGVVDDSQLPKDRFSAERLKGVDSTLKIQPAKLEDSAVYLCASSSRRTGGEETQYFGPGTRLLVL.

This chain connects TRBV19 to TRBJ1-5, with 8 bases that match TRBD1. CDR1 is LNHDA and CDR2 is SQIVND in the germline V gene (reference sequence). The CDR3 runs 18 residues. V was clipped by 3 bases and J by 4 bases; unmatched bases: 14. This chain's CDR3 is CASSISGGRRSFNQPQHF. The CDR3 DNA follows: TGTGCCAGTAGTATCTCAGGGGGCCGTCGTTCTTTTAATCAGCCCCAGCATTTT.

This sequence joins TRBV6-5 and TRBJ2-1; the match to TRBD1 covers 8 bases. The CDR3 runs 15 residues. CDR1 MNHEY and CDR2 SVGAGI come from the germline V gene. V gave up 4 bases and J gave up 3 bases; unmatched junction bases: 5. This CDR3 reads CASSFEGQDYNEQFF. In nucleotides, the CDR3 is TGTGCCAGCAGTTTTGAGGGACAGGACTACAATGAGCAGTTCTTC.

The V gene is TRBV28, the J gene TRBJ2-1, with D uncertain. The germline V and J ends were trimmed by 5 bases and 3 bases, with 5 bases remaining between them. The germline gives CDR1 MDHEN, CDR2 SYDVKM. CDR3 length equals 12 residues. The CDR3 spells CASSNSYNEQFF. The CDR3 nucleotides read TGTGCCAGCAGTAACAGCTACAATGAGCAGTTCTTC. Supplemented by reference TRBV28 and TRBJ2-1, the full variable domain reads DVKVTQSSRYLVKRTGEKVFLECVQDMDHENMFWYRQDPGLGLRLIYFSYDVKMKEKGDIPEGYSVSREKKERFSLILESASTNQTSMYLCASSNSYNEQFFGPGTRLTVL.

This clone has just one count. The chain couples TRBV9 to TRBJ2-5, with a tentative D call TRBD2 (5 bases). The J call is in doubt because the DNA end fits TRBJ2-7 better. Germline V gene data show CDR1 as SGDLS and CDR2 as YYNGEE. The length of the CDR3 is 14 residues. This CDR3 reads CASNPDGGAYEQYF. CDR3 nucleotide sequence: TGTGCCAGCAACCCGGACGGAGGAGCATACGAGCAGTACTTC.

The rearrangement joins TRBV18 to TRBJ2-2; 9 nucleotides agree with TRBD1. This CDR3 is built from 16 residues. Germline CDR1 is KGHSH and CDR2 is LQKENI. With 3 bases clipped from V and 6 bases from J, the junction kept 8 bases outside the gene matches. This chain's CDR3 is CASSPLQGAGAGELFF. The CDR3 DNA reads as TGTGCCAGCTCACCCCTACAGGGGGCTGGGGCCGGGGAGCTGTTTTTT.

The V gene is TRBV5-1, the J gene TRBJ1-1, with 8 nucleotides matching TRBD1. CDR3 size: 16 residues. Trimming at V came to 4 bases and at J to 2 bases, leaving 10 bases not matched to a gene. The V gene's germline CDR1 is SGHRS and CDR2 YFSETQ. The CDR3 DNA reads TGCGCCAGCAGCCTGAGGACAGGGACCCTTAACACTGAAGCTTTCTTT. Translated, it gives CASSLRTGTLNTEAFF.

V gene TRBV2 combines with J gene TRBJ2-2, with 9 nucleotides matching TRBD1. The CDR3 spans 13 residues. Losses at the gene ends were 9 bases for V and 4 bases for J; bases not matched to a gene: 3. Germline V gene data show CDR1 as SNHLY and CDR2 as FYNNEI. Here the CDR3 reads CARRGQGTGELFF. CDR3 nucleotides: TGTGCCAGGCGGGGACAGGGCACCGGGGAGCTGTTTTTT.

The rearrangement joins TRBV7-2 to TRBJ2-3; 10 nucleotides align to TRBD2. The CDR3 loop spans 17 amino acids. Losses at the gene ends were 2 bases for V and 0 bases for J; bases not matched to a gene: 5. Germline CDR1 reads SGHTA; CDR2 reads FQGNSA. The CDR3 coding sequence is TGTGCCAGCAGCTTACGGCTAGCGGGAGTTAGCACAGATACGCAGTATTTT. This translates into CASSLRLAGVSTDTQYF.

This rearrangement joins TRBV5-1 to TRBJ2-3, with TRBD2 matching over 9 bases. CDR1 is SGHRS and CDR2 is YFSETQ in the germline V gene. The length of the CDR3 is 17 residues. V lost 5 bases, J lost 6 bases, and 16 bases stayed unmatched. The CDR3 nucleotides read TGCGCCAGCAGTTTCCTTCTCCGCGGGAGGGCCCCCGATACGCAGTATTTT. It specifies CASSFLLRGRAPDTQYF.

The chain recombines TRBV5-6 with TRBJ2-4; 8 nucleotides align to TRBD2. Looked up from germline, CDR1 is SGHDT and CDR2 is YYEEEE. The CDR3 length is 17 residues. V was clipped by 1 base and J by 3 bases; unmatched bases: 9. The CDR3: CASSLRQSGRDKNIQYF. CDR3 nucleotide sequence: TGTGCCAGCAGCTTGCGACAGTCCGGGAGGGACAAAAACATTCAGTACTTC.

This rearrangement joins TRBV5-1 to TRBJ2-6; D may be TRBD1 (6 bases). This CDR3 is 15 amino acids long. Trimming pared 1 base from V and 2 bases from J, leaving 7 bases between. Germline assignment: CDR1 SGHRS and CDR2 YFSETQ. This CDR3 reads CASSLWTAGANVLTF. CDR3 nucleotides: TGCGCCAGCAGCTTGTGGACAGCTGGGGCCAACGTCCTGACTTTC.

The chain couples TRBV5-1 to TRBJ2-1; 7 bases agree with TRBD2. Per germline, CDR1 SGHRS and CDR2 YFSETQ. The CDR3 sequence is 16 residues long. The J segment lost 7 bases and the V segment lost 0 bases, leaving 10 bases of the junction unmatched. CDR3 sequence (DNA): TGCGCCAGCAGCTTGGGGCGGGGGATCCTTTGGAATGAGCAGTTCTTC. Protein: CASSLGRGILWNEQFF.

The chain carries TRBV28 and TRBJ2-6, with 9 bases aligning to TRBD1. Per germline, CDR1 MDHEN and CDR2 SYDVKM. The CDR3 sequence is 17 residues long. J gave up 3 bases and V 5 bases, and 8 bases lay outside the gene matches. The CDR3 spells CASSQGQGGYGANVLTF. CDR3 coding DNA: TGTGCCAGCAGTCAGGGACAGGGTGGATATGGGGCCAACGTCCTGACTTTC. Together with reference TRBV28 and TRBJ2-6, the CDR3 gives the full variable domain: DVKVTQSSRYLVKRTGEKVFLECVQDMDHENMFWYRQDPGLGLRLIYFSYDVKMKEKGDIPEGYSVSREKKERFSLILESASTNQTSMYLCASSQGQGGYGANVLTFGAGSRLTVL.

The chain recombines TRBV5-8 with TRBJ2-2; D is unresolved. Germline V gene data show CDR1 as SGHTS and CDR2 as YDEGEE. The ends were cut back, 4 bases at V and 5 bases at J, with 9 bases in the middle. The CDR3 contains 13 residues. CDR3 region: CASSVDFTGELFF. The CDR3 DNA reads as TGTGCCAGCAGCGTAGACTTTACCGGGGAGCTGTTTTTT.

This chain connects TRBV19 to TRBJ2-4; TRBD2 agrees at 13 bases. Germline CDR1 reads LNHDA; CDR2 reads SQIVND (reference sequence). V trimming: 5 bases; J trimming: 2 bases; junction bases outside the gene matches: 9. The CDR3 loop spans 18 amino acids. CDR3 amino acids: CASSPTSGRAGTKNIQYF. Here the CDR3 DNA reads TGTGCCAGTAGTCCCACTAGCGGGAGGGCCGGGACCAAAAACATTCAGTACTTC.